A single sample is the source of the 23 T cell receptor beta chains below, sequenced in a study of T-cell reconstitution after alpha-beta-depleted transplantation in children. Preparation of the TCRbeta library used unique molecular identifiers. TCRdb re-analysed the PCR reads in MiXCR, keeping a single row per CDR3 protein. The data contain 440,000 or so distinct CDR3 sequences, 43% of them singletons. The sequences come from PBMCs, collected before TCRalphabeta/CD19-depleted stem cell transplant. All receptors derive from a girl aged 2 to 10 with aplastic anemia, due to receive a stem cell transplant.

The chain combines TRBV6-1 with TRBJ1-1; 9 bases agree with TRBD1. The germline V gene has CDR1 MNHNS and CDR2 SASEGT. With V trimmed by 7 bases and J by 8 bases, 8 bases remained unmatched. The CDR3 consists of 13 residues. The CDR3 bases are TGTGCCAGCACCCAACAGGGGGCTAGGGAAGCTTTCTTT. It translates to CASTQQGAREAFF.

J is TRBJ1-5 and V is TRBV2; the D is unclear. V lost 7 bases and J 5 bases, leaving 12 bases between the germline ends. CDR1 is SNHLY and CDR2 is FYNNEI in the germline V gene. The CDR3 is made up of 13 amino acids. CDR3 region: CASKGGWDQPQHF. CDR3 nucleotide sequence: TGTGCCAGCAAAGGAGGTTGGGATCAGCCCCAGCATTTT. Together with reference TRBV2 and TRBJ1-5, the CDR3 gives the full variable domain: EPEVTQTPSHQVTQMGQEVILRCVPISNHLYFYWYRQILGQKVEFLVSFYNNEISEKSEIFDDQFSVERPDGSNFTLKIRSTKLEDSAMYFCASKGGWDQPQHFGDGTRLSIL.

Written as DNA, the CDR3 is TGCAGTGCTGCCAGGCGACAGGGGGACTATGGCTACACCTTC. It is translated as CSAARRQGDYGYTF. This chain links TRBV20-1 with TRBJ1-2, with TRBD1 matching over 9 bases. The CDR3 sequence is 14 residues long. The V gene's germline CDR1 is DFQATT and CDR2 SNEGSKA (reference sequence). The trim removed 5 bases at V and 3 bases at J, leaving 7 bases unmatched.

This clonotype appeared a single time. The chain combines TRBV29-1 with TRBJ2-2, with TRBD1 matching 9 bases. CDR1 SQVTM and CDR2 ANQGSEA come from the germline V gene. V gave up 4 bases and J gave up 3 bases; unmatched junction bases: 6. The CDR3 totals 15 residues. The CDR3, as DNA: TGCAGCGTTGGGGGACAGGGACTATACACCGGGGAGCTGTTTTTT. It codes for CSVGGQGLYTGELFF.

The chain has TRBV5-8 and TRBJ2-3; D tentatively fits TRBD1 or TRBD2 (5 bases each). The CDR3 runs to 14 residues. CDR1 SGHTS and CDR2 YDEGEE come from the germline V gene. Between the trimmed V and J ends, which lost 0 bases and 4 bases, there was a span of 9 bases. CDR3 nucleotides: TGTGCCAGCAGCTTGGATGGGGGATCAGATACGCAGTATTTT. Translation gives CASSLDGGSDTQYF.

There are many counts of this clonotype. This rearrangement joins TRBV7-8 to TRBJ2-2; D remains ambiguous. The V and J ends lost 5 bases and 0 bases respectively, with 7 bases between them. The germline V gene has CDR1 SGHVS and CDR2 FQNEAQ. The CDR3 loop spans 14 amino acids. CDR3 in DNA: TGTGCCAGCAGCCGATTCACGAACACCGGGGAGCTGTTTTTT. This gives the protein CASSRFTNTGELFF.

The J gene is TRBJ1-4, the V gene TRBV20-1; possible D gene TRBD1, 5 bases. This CDR3 contains 15 residues. Germline V lookup: CDR1 DFQATT, CDR2 SNEGSKA (reference sequence). Trimming removed 5 bases from V and 1 base from J, with 14 bases in between. CDR3 loop: CSAAPWGETNEKLFF. CDR3 sequence (DNA): TGCAGTGCTGCTCCCTGGGGGGAAACTAATGAAAAACTGTTTTTT.

This chain uses TRBV20-1 with TRBJ1-1; D perhaps matches TRBD1 (5 bases). CDR1 is DFQATT and CDR2 is SNEGSKA in the germline V gene (reference sequence). This CDR3 contains 14 residues. V lost 2 bases and J 3 bases, leaving 13 bases between the germline ends. Written as DNA, the CDR3 is TGCAGTGCTAGAAAGGGCAGGGCAGACACTGAAGCTTTCTTT. Protein product: CSARKGRADTEAFF.

The chain links TRBV7-9 to TRBJ2-2; perhaps TRBD2 as D (6 bases). CDR1 and CDR2 from the germline V gene are SEHNR and FQNEAQ (reference sequence). Trimming removed 5 bases from V and 6 bases from J, with 16 bases in between. This CDR3 spans 15 amino acids. The CDR3 DNA is TGTGCCAGCAGCCCGAGTGGCGGGACGTCCGGGGAGCTGTTTTTT. Protein: CASSPSGGTSGELFF.

The gene calls are TRBV25-1 and TRBJ1-1; 7 bases fit TRBD1. The CDR3 loop spans 14 amino acids. Germline CDR1 is MGHDK and CDR2 is SYGVNS. V lost 5 bases, J lost 10 bases, and 13 bases stayed unmatched. CDR3 in amino acids: CASSNTGTVAAAFF. The CDR3 nucleotides are TGTGCCAGCAGTAACACCGGGACAGTAGCCGCAGCTTTCTTT.

This chain joins TRBV4-1 and TRBJ1-3, with a weak D call TRBD1 (5 bases). This CDR3 has 17 amino acids. Trimming took off 1 base at V and 3 bases at J, with 16 bases between the two ends. CDR1 is MGHRA and CDR2 is YSYEKL in the germline V gene. Here the CDR3 reads CASSQGPGTDYGNTIYF. In DNA, the CDR3 is TGCGCCAGCAGCCAAGGGCCTGGGACGGACTATGGAAACACCATATATTTT.

CDR3 sequence reads: CASSVPQGGSSGANVLTF. CDR3 nucleotide sequence: TGTGCCAGCAGTGTCCCACAGGGAGGTTCCTCTGGGGCCAACGTCCTGACTTTC. The chain uses TRBV28 and TRBJ2-6; D is tentatively TRBD1 or TRBD2 (6 bases each). The CDR3 totals 18 residues. In germline, CDR1 is MDHEN, CDR2 SYDVKM. Trimming stripped 5 bases from V and 0 bases from J, with 17 bases between.

In this sample, this clonotype turned up a few times. V usage is TRBV7-3 and J usage is TRBJ2-1, with D tentatively TRBD2 (6 bases). CDR1 SGHTA and CDR2 FQGTGA come from the germline V gene. CDR3 length: 14 residues. Trimming took off 1 base at V and 9 bases at J, with 13 bases between the two ends. The CDR3 region has the DNA TGTGCCAGCAGCTTAAGGCACCCGGAGGGTGAGCAGTTCTTC. This translates into CASSLRHPEGEQFF.

The V and J genes are TRBV20-1 and TRBJ2-3, with unresolved D. This CDR3 has 13 residues. Trimming took off 2 bases at V and 1 base at J, with 7 bases between the two ends. Germline V gives CDR1 DFQATT, CDR2 SNEGSKA (reference sequence). The CDR3 here is CSARLPGTDTQYF. DNA of the CDR3: TGCAGTGCTAGATTGCCCGGCACAGATACGCAGTATTTT.

This chain links TRBV20-1 with TRBJ1-5, with 9 bases that match TRBD1. Germline loops: CDR1 DFQATT, CDR2 SNEGSKA (reference sequence). The CDR3 spans 15 residues. Trimming took 6 bases from V and 2 from J; bases not matched to a gene: 8. DNA for the CDR3: TGCAGTGCCGGAGGCCGGGACAGGGGCAATCAGCCCCAGCATTTT. Residues: CSAGGRDRGNQPQHF.

CDR3 region: CSARSKGLNTEAFF. Written as DNA, the CDR3 is TGCAGTGCTAGGTCGAAGGGATTGAACACTGAAGCTTTCTTT. The J gene is TRBJ1-1, the V gene TRBV20-1; D call uncertain. In germline, CDR1 is DFQATT, CDR2 SNEGSKA (reference sequence). CDR3 length: 14 residues. Trimming removed 3 bases from V and 0 bases from J, with 11 bases in between.

This clonotype occurred a few times. The chain is built from TRBV2 and TRBJ2-2, with TRBD2 matching 12 bases. This CDR3 spans 15 amino acids. Per the germline V gene, CDR1 is SNHLY and CDR2 is FYNNEI. J was trimmed by 6 bases and V by 3 bases; bases with no gene match: 2. CDR3 region: CASSETSGRSGELFF. The CDR3 bases are TGTGCCAGCAGTGAGACTAGCGGGAGATCCGGGGAGCTGTTTTTT.

This chain uses TRBV29-1 with TRBJ2-3; 8 bases line up with TRBD2. Germline V gene sequence: CDR1 SQVTM, CDR2 ANQGSEA. V lost 3 bases and J lost 3; bases outside the gene matches: 5. This CDR3 is 14 amino acids long. CDR3 sequence reads: CSVDLGRGTDTQYF. Here the CDR3 DNA reads TGCAGCGTTGATCTCGGGAGGGGTACAGATACGCAGTATTTT.

The rearrangement joins TRBV20-1 to TRBJ1-5; 9 nucleotides align to TRBD1. The germline CDR1 and CDR2 sequences are DFQATT and SNEGSKA (reference sequence). V dropped 4 bases and J dropped 6; count of bases not matched to a gene: 7. The CDR3 loop spans 14 amino acids. The DNA of the CDR3 is TGCAGTGCTACAGGGACAGGGTTTGGTCAGCCCCAGCATTTT. It codes for CSATGTGFGQPQHF.

The CDR3 DNA follows: TGTGCCAGCAGTCACTCCGGGATCAGGAACACCGGGGAGCTGTTTTTT. This encodes CASSHSGIRNTGELFF. The chain joins TRBV12-3 or TRBV12-4 to TRBJ2-2; D may be TRBD2 (5 bases). The ends were cut back, 5 bases at V and 1 base at J, with 14 bases in the middle. The CDR3 extends over 16 amino acids.

In its sample, this clonotype was seen a few times. The rearrangement links TRBV7-2 to TRBJ2-7; D possibly corresponds to TRBD2 (6 bases). Germline V gives CDR1 SGHTA, CDR2 FQGNSA. V lost 5 bases to trimming and J lost 0 bases, with 14 bases between them. The CDR3 sequence is 15 residues long. CDR3 sequence reads: CASSPRRDSSYEQYF. The CDR3 DNA follows: TGTGCCAGCAGCCCCCGGCGGGATAGCTCCTACGAGCAGTACTTC.

This clonotype was seen repeatedly, ten times or more. Its ends do not fully match the called genes, so a read error is possible. The chain links TRBV28 to TRBJ2-3; D gene uncertain. The V gene's germline CDR1 is MDHEN and CDR2 SYDVKM. The CDR3 is 12 residues long. The CDR3 sequence: CASSSITDTQYF. The CDR3 coding sequence is TGCGCCAGCAGCTCTATAACAGATACGCAGTATTTT. Complete variable domain (other parts from reference TRBV28 and TRBJ2-3): DVKVTQSSRYLVKRTGEKVFLECVQDMDHENMFWYRQDPGLGLRLIYFSYDVKMKEKGDIPEGYSVSREKKERFSLILESASTNQTSMYLCASSSITDTQYFGPGTRLTVL.

The rearrangement uses TRBV28 and TRBJ2-4; D is tentatively TRBD1 or TRBD2 (7 bases each). The CDR3 sequence is 16 residues long. The germline V and J ends were trimmed by 5 bases and 3 bases, with 17 bases remaining between them. CDR1 and CDR2 (germline): MDHEN, SYDVKM. The CDR3 is CASSPLPRGGKNIQYF. The CDR3 DNA is TGTGCCAGCAGTCCCCTCCCCAGGGGGGGCAAAAACATTCAGTACTTC.